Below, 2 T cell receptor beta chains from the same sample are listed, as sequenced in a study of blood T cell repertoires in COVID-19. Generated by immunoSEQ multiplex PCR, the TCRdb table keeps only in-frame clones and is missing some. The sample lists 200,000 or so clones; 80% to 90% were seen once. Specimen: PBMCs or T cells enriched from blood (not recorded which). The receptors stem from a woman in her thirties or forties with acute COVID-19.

The CDR3, as DNA: TGTGCCAGTAGTGCGATAACCGGGACTTACGAGCAGTACTTC. Protein: CASSAITGTYEQYF. This chain uses TRBV19 with TRBJ2-7; possibly TRBD2 for D (6 bases). The germline gives CDR1 LNHDA, CDR2 SQIVND (reference sequence). CDR3 length equals 14 residues. V lost 5 bases to trimming and J lost 4 bases, with 15 bases between them.

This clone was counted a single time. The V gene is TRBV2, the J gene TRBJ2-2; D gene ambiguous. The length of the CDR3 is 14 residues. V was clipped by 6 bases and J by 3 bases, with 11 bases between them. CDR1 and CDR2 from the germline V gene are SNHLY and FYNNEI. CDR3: CASRQGADTGELFF. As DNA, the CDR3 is TGTGCCAGCAGGCAAGGCGCGGACACCGGGGAGCTGTTTTTT.